This paragraph covers one T cell receptor beta chain sequence. TCRdb re-called the RT-PCR reads with MiXCR, one entry per CDR3 protein. The table shows 70,000 to 85,000 distinct CDR3 sequences, with about a quarter occurring only once. The CDR3 sequence is 12 residues long. Germline V gene sequence: CDR1 SGHAT, CDR2 FQNNGV. Trimming stripped 6 bases from V and 12 bases from J, with 17 bases between. The sample belongs to a study of patients and donors after allogeneic stem cell transplantation. What was sequenced was blood, either unsorted or a sorted T cell fraction (not recorded which). This chain joins TRBV11-2 and TRBJ1-2; tentative D call: TRBD1 (6 bases). The TCR comes from a human donor who was either an allogeneic HSCT recipient or a stem cell or donor lymphocyte infusion donor (not recorded which). It is not recorded whose cells these are; they may come from a transplant donor. CDR3 sequence (DNA): TGTGCCAGCAGTTCCTTCGACAGGCACGACACCTTC. Its translation is CASSSFDRHDTF.